This TCR beta chain was identified in a study of cytomegalovirus exposure and HLA in healthy donors. PCR involved 60 Vbeta and 13 Jbeta primers. Sequenced by immunoSEQ multiplex PCR; TCRdb stores in-frame clones only, minus some. The sample holds roughly 60,000 clones, approximately 70% seen once. The CDR3 is 15 residues long. CDR1 is SGHRS, CDR2 YFSETQ, per germline. Trimming pared 4 bases from V and 5 bases from J, leaving 18 bases between. Study findings and constraints: In vitro data verified a few CMV-associated chains as specific for CMV antigens.

Turning to this clone: Its cognate antigen is unknown.

The clonotype originates from a woman in her sixties in good health and CMV-seropositive. The chain recombines TRBV5-1 with TRBJ2-5, with a weak D call TRBD1 (5 bases). Sequencing was done on a sample of PBMCs. DNA of the CDR3: TGCGCCAGCAGCCGGATCGGCCAGGGTGTCGAGACCCAGTACTTC. Its protein is CASSRIGQGVETQYF.